A single sample is the source of the 12 T cell receptor beta chains below, sequenced in a study of T-cell reconstitution after alpha-beta-depleted transplantation in children. A TCRbeta library incorporating unique molecular identifiers was prepared. Using its own MiXCR run on the PCR reads, TCRdb lists one record per CDR3 protein. The sample holds 500,000 to 650,000 distinct CDR3 sequences, over 10% seen once. The input for sequencing was PBMCs, mostly from graft donor cells, taken 360 days after TCRalphabeta/CD19-depleted stem cell transplant. These receptors all come from a male patient under 18 who had a stem cell transplant for acute myeloid leukemia, so the T cells may come from the graft donor.

This clonotype was counted a few times. The V gene is TRBV12-3 or TRBV12-4, the J gene TRBJ2-2; D call uncertain. Trimming shortened V by 1 base and J by 3 bases, and 9 bases separated the two germline ends. The CDR3 runs 15 residues. The CDR3 protein is CASSLGAEHTGELFF. CDR3 DNA: TGTGCCAGCAGTTTAGGGGCGGAGCACACCGGGGAGCTGTTTTTT.

Only one count was recorded for this clonotype. Its ends do not fully match the called genes, so a read error is possible. The J gene is TRBJ2-7, the V gene TRBV12-3 or TRBV12-4; D assignment may be TRBD1 or TRBD2 (5 bases each). The CDR3 totals 13 residues. This chain's CDR3 is CVSSPGPSYEQYF. The CDR3 coding sequence is TGTGTCAGCAGTCCGGGACCCTCCTACGAGCAGTACTTC.

V gene TRBV6-2 or TRBV6-3 combines with J gene TRBJ2-7; the D gene is possibly TRBD1 (6 bases). CDR3 size: 13 residues. The germline V gene encodes CDR1 MNHEY and CDR2 SVGEGT. V gave up 6 bases and J gave up 2 bases, with 11 bases separating them. CDR3 DNA sequence: TGTGCCAGCAGACAGGGCGTAGCCTACGAGCAGTACTTC. Translation: CASRQGVAYEQYF.

This clonotype was observed a few times. The V gene is TRBV20-1, the J gene TRBJ2-7; 10 bases match TRBD2. Looked up from germline, CDR1 is DFQATT and CDR2 is SNEGSKA (reference sequence). This CDR3 is 14 amino acids long. V shed 3 bases and J 3 bases; nucleotides not matched to a gene: 5. DNA for the CDR3: TGCAGTGCTAGTTCTAGCGGGAGCCACTACGAGCAGTACTTC. It translates to CSASSSGSHYEQYF.

J is TRBJ2-7 and V is TRBV29-1, with D uncertain. CDR3 length equals 11 residues. The V and J ends lost 2 bases and 3 bases respectively, with 5 bases between them. CDR1 and CDR2 from the germline V gene are SQVTM and ANQGSEA. The CDR3 spells CSVEWYYEQYF. The CDR3 coding sequence is TGCAGCGTTGAATGGTACTACGAGCAGTACTTC.

This clonotype has at least ten counts. This rearrangement joins TRBV28 to TRBJ2-5; no reliable D call. Germline CDR1 reads MDHEN; CDR2 reads SYDVKM. V was pared by 8 bases and J by 4 bases, with 14 bases between. The length of the CDR3 is 13 residues. The CDR3 region is CASLGWYAETQYF. The CDR3 bases are TGTGCCAGCCTGGGTTGGTACGCAGAGACCCAGTACTTC.

The table lists this clonotype with a few counts. The rearrangement joins TRBV7-2 to TRBJ2-7; 10 bases map to TRBD2. Per germline, CDR1 SGHTA and CDR2 FQGNSA. The V and J ends lost 4 bases and 3 bases, in that order; junction bases with no gene match: 3. This CDR3 has 14 amino acids. CDR3 region: CASSSSGGVYEQYF. In DNA, the CDR3 is TGTGCCAGCAGCTCAAGCGGGGGGGTCTACGAGCAGTACTTC.

The gene calls are TRBV7-9 and TRBJ2-7, with TRBD2 matching over 7 bases. Trimming at V came to 4 bases and at J to 3 bases, leaving 15 bases not matched to a gene. The length of the CDR3 is 17 residues. Per the germline V gene, CDR1 is SEHNR and CDR2 is FQNEAQ (reference sequence). The CDR3 is CASSSWGGSVLDYEQYF. As DNA, the CDR3 is TGTGCCAGCAGCTCCTGGGGCGGGAGCGTTCTCGACTACGAGCAGTACTTC.

V usage is TRBV11-2 and J usage is TRBJ2-7; D ambiguous. The CDR3 is 14 amino acids. Germline V lookup: CDR1 SGHAT, CDR2 FQNNGV. V was pared by 5 bases and J by 0 bases, with 11 bases between. CDR3: CASSTTPFSYEQYF. The CDR3 nucleotides are TGTGCCAGCAGCACGACCCCCTTCTCCTACGAGCAGTACTTC.

This clonotype was observed a handful of times. As DNA, the CDR3 is TGTGCCAGCTCCCCCCCCGACAGGGAAGGCACAGATACGCAGTATTTT. This codes for CASSPPDREGTDTQYF. The chain has TRBV27 and TRBJ2-3; 7 bases align to TRBD1. CDR1 and CDR2 from the germline V gene are MNHEY and SMNVEV (reference sequence). Trimming took 8 bases from V and 1 from J; bases not matched to a gene: 12. The CDR3 has 16 amino acids.

The gene calls are TRBV7-2 and TRBJ2-1; 8 bases line up with TRBD2. The germline CDR1 and CDR2 sequences are SGHTA and FQGNSA. Losses at the gene ends were 7 bases for V and 7 bases for J; bases not matched to a gene: 18. The CDR3 loop spans 17 amino acids. The CDR3 DNA reads TGTGCCAGCACCTCATCTCGACTAGCGTCCTTTTGGAATGAGCAGTTCTTC. It translates to CASTSSRLASFWNEQFF.

This clonotype was counted many times. The chain uses TRBV7-9 and TRBJ2-7; D remains ambiguous. V lost 5 bases and J lost 6, with 11 bases in between. Germline CDR1 and CDR2: SEHNR and FQNEAQ (reference sequence). The CDR3 spans 12 residues. This chain's CDR3 is CASSPPGVEQYF. The CDR3 DNA sequence: TGTGCCAGCAGCCCCCCTGGCGTCGAGCAGTACTTC.